The 23 T cell receptor beta chains listed next were all sequenced from one sample in a study of early T cells in non-severe SARS-CoV-2 infection. TCRdb re-called the 5' RACE reads with MiXCR, one entry per CDR3 protein. The sample includes under 80,000 distinct CDR3 sequences, roughly 11% of them seen just once. The sample comprised whole blood. The receptors were sampled from an adult who was a healthcare worker with PCR-confirmed SARS-CoV-2 infection or an uninfected control (not recorded which).

This clonotype has only a few counts. CDR3 coding DNA: TGTGCCATACTTCAGGGAGGTGAGCAGTTCTTC. It is translated as CAILQGGEQFF. The chain is built from TRBV10-3 and TRBJ2-1; a possible D gene is TRBD2 (6 bases). The V gene's germline CDR1 is ENHRY and CDR2 SYGVKD. There are 11 residues in the CDR3. The ends were cut back, 9 bases at V and 9 bases at J, with 12 bases in the middle.

This clonotype was seen more than once but under ten times. CDR3 coding DNA: TGTGCCAGCAGCTTAGTAGTTAGCGGCTACAATGAGCAGTTCTTC. As protein: CASSLVVSGYNEQFF. The chain recombines TRBV11-3 with TRBJ2-1, with a weak D call TRBD2 (6 bases). Trimming pared 1 base from V and 3 bases from J, leaving 10 bases between. This CDR3 is built from 15 residues. Germline V CDR1 and CDR2: SGHNT, YENEEA.

This rearrangement joins TRBV19 to TRBJ2-7, with 8 bases fitting TRBD2. The CDR3 runs to 12 residues. In germline, CDR1 is LNHDA, CDR2 SQIVND (reference sequence). The V gene end was trimmed by 10 bases and the J gene end by 5 bases; junction bases not matched to a gene: 7. Here the CDR3 DNA reads TGTGCCACCCCCGGGAGGGGCCACGAGCAGTACTTC. It specifies CATPGRGHEQYF.

This clonotype was counted many times. The chain is built from TRBV4-1 and TRBJ2-1, with D possibly TRBD1 on 6 matching bases. V lost 5 bases and J lost 7, with 21 bases in between. The CDR3 contains 16 residues. Germline loops: CDR1 MGHRA, CDR2 YSYEKL. The CDR3 DNA is TGCGCCAGCAGCTCGTCAGGGGCGGGCAGTGGTAATGAGCAGTTCTTC. It specifies CASSSSGAGSGNEQFF.

This clonotype was seen many times. This chain connects TRBV12-3 or TRBV12-4 to TRBJ2-1; D assignment may be TRBD1 or TRBD2 (6 bases each). Trimming took 8 bases from V and 4 from J, leaving 21 bases between them. CDR3 length: 16 amino acids. CDR3 amino acids: CASWVAGQSPYNEQFF. Here the CDR3 DNA reads TGTGCCAGCTGGGTGGCGGGACAATCTCCTTACAATGAGCAGTTCTTC.

This clonotype was counted many times. J is TRBJ1-2 and V is TRBV2, with a weak D call TRBD1 (5 bases). Germline CDR1 reads SNHLY; CDR2 reads FYNNEI. Trimming took off 4 bases at V and 4 bases at J, with 13 bases between the two ends. This CDR3 spans 14 amino acids. The CDR3 nucleotides are TGTGCCAGCAGTGGTGGGACGGCGACCTATGGCTACACCTTC. Its translation: CASSGGTATYGYTF.

This clonotype was recorded many times. V usage is TRBV4-2 and J usage is TRBJ2-6, with D unclear. The CDR3 length is 17 residues. V was trimmed by 0 bases and J by 4 bases, leaving 13 bases between them. Germline V gene lookup returns CDR1 LGHNA and CDR2 YNFKEQ. Here the CDR3 reads CASSQDPPESGANVLTF. In nucleotides, the CDR3 is TGTGCCAGCAGCCAAGATCCCCCCGAATCCGGGGCCAACGTCCTGACTTTC.

The chain joins TRBV7-2 to TRBJ1-2; D gene unclear. CDR1 SGHTA and CDR2 FQGNSA come from the germline V gene. The ends were cut back, 5 bases at V and 3 bases at J, with 16 bases in the middle. There are 15 residues in the CDR3. In nucleotides, the CDR3 is TGTGCCAGCAGCCCCACGGGAGCCCTGTACTATGGCTACACCTTC. Its protein is CASSPTGALYYGYTF.

This clonotype was counted only a few times. The V call is TRBV7-2, the J call TRBJ1-1; 8 bases fit TRBD1. V lost 4 bases to trimming and J lost 10 bases; unmatched junction nucleotides: 5. The CDR3 totals 12 residues. Germline V lookup: CDR1 SGHTA, CDR2 FQGNSA. CDR3 nucleotide sequence: TGTGCCAGCAGCTCCTACACAGGGGGAGCTTTCTTT. This encodes CASSSYTGGAFF.

At least ten counts were recorded for this clonotype. This chain connects TRBV10-3 to TRBJ2-5; a possible D gene is TRBD1 (6 bases). Germline CDR1 reads ENHRY; CDR2 reads SYGVKD. The V gene lost 2 bases and the J gene lost 5 bases, with 15 bases spanning the gap. The CDR3 is made up of 15 amino acids. CDR3 nucleotide sequence: TGTGCCATCAGTGAGGATGACAGGAAATCGGAGACCCAGTACTTC. This sequence encodes CAISEDDRKSETQYF.

This clonotype was detected many times. The chain combines TRBV30 with TRBJ2-6, with no clear D. The germline V and J ends were trimmed by 7 bases and 2 bases, with 15 bases remaining between them. Germline CDR1 reads GTSNPN; CDR2 reads SVGIG (reference sequence). The CDR3 has 15 residues. The CDR3 DNA reads as TGTGCCTCCCCATGGGCTCGCCCTGGGGCCAACGTCCTGACTTTC. This gives the protein CASPWARPGANVLTF.

At least ten counts were recorded for this clonotype. The genes are TRBV2 and TRBJ1-5; 8 bases are shared with TRBD1. Trimming removed 2 bases from V and 0 bases from J; junction bases left unmatched: 12. Germline CDR1 and CDR2: SNHLY and FYNNEI. The CDR3 covers 19 residues. The CDR3, as DNA: TGTGCCAGCAGTGAACTTCGAACAGGGGGGATATATAGCAATCAGCCCCAGCATTTT. Protein sequence: CASSELRTGGIYSNQPQHF.

This clonotype has ten or more counts. This chain links TRBV20-1 with TRBJ1-1; D remains unclear. Trimming stripped 5 bases from V and 8 bases from J, with 12 bases between. Germline values: CDR1 DFQATT, CDR2 SNEGSKA (reference sequence). This CDR3 region has 11 residues. CDR3 sequence reads: CSAPDPPEAFF. In DNA form, the CDR3 reads TGCAGTGCTCCGGACCCCCCCGAAGCTTTCTTT.

This clonotype was detected ten times or more. The rearrangement uses TRBV29-1 and TRBJ1-1, with TRBD1 matching over 8 bases. Germline values: CDR1 SQVTM, CDR2 ANQGSEA. Trimming removed 5 bases from V and 6 bases from J; junction bases left unmatched: 8. The CDR3 is 13 residues long. The CDR3 DNA follows: TGCAGCGTTCAACAGGGGGAAGGGGCTGAAGCTTTCTTT. Residues: CSVQQGEGAEAFF.

The chain employs TRBV19 and TRBJ2-1, with 9 bases lining up with TRBD2. J lost 9 bases, V lost 10 bases, and 10 bases had no gene match. This CDR3 comprises 13 residues. Germline values: CDR1 LNHDA, CDR2 SQIVND (reference sequence). CDR3 region: CATLGLAGIEQFF. As DNA, the CDR3 is TGTGCCACCCTAGGGCTAGCGGGAATTGAGCAGTTCTTC.

This chain connects TRBV18 to TRBJ2-4; 7 nucleotides line up with TRBD1. CDR1 is KGHSH, CDR2 LQKENI, per germline. The CDR3 loop spans 17 amino acids. V was pared by 4 bases and J by 2 bases, with 11 bases of the junction left unmatched. In DNA, the CDR3 is TGTGCCAGCTCACTCCCGACAGGGCCGATGACCAAAAACATTCAGTACTTC. The encoded protein is CASSLPTGPMTKNIQYF.

This clonotype has at least ten counts. The J gene is TRBJ1-2, the V gene TRBV27; 7 nucleotides align to TRBD1. V lost 5 bases to trimming and J lost 2 bases; unmatched junction nucleotides: 8. CDR3 length: 15 residues. The germline V gene has CDR1 MNHEY and CDR2 SMNVEV (reference sequence). The CDR3 DNA reads as TGTGCCAGCAGTCCCCGACAGGGAAAGAACTATGGCTACACCTTC. The encoded protein is CASSPRQGKNYGYTF.

This clonotype appeared many times. The J gene is TRBJ1-2, the V gene TRBV6-5; no firm D call. With 7 bases removed from V and 3 bases from J, the gap between germline ends came to 9 bases. The CDR3 extends over 12 amino acids. Looked up from germline, CDR1 is MNHEY and CDR2 is SVGAGI. The CDR3 coding sequence is TGTGCCAGCATTAGTAGCTACTATGGCTACACCTTC. The encoded protein is CASISSYYGYTF.

This clonotype was counted at least ten times. V is TRBV4-2 and J is TRBJ2-2; 11 positions match TRBD2. Trimming cost V 1 base and J 3 bases; bases outside gene matches: 7. The CDR3 loop spans 18 amino acids. Germline CDR1 LGHNA, CDR2 YNFKEQ. CDR3 protein: CASSQGVSGGVDTGELFF. The CDR3 nucleotides read TGTGCCAGCAGCCAAGGTGTTAGCGGGGGGGTGGACACCGGGGAGCTGTTTTTT.

V gene TRBV7-8 combines with J gene TRBJ2-7; D possibly corresponds to TRBD2 (6 bases). Germline V gene lookup returns CDR1 SGHVS and CDR2 FQNEAQ. The ends were cut back, 5 bases at V and 2 bases at J, with 16 bases in the middle. The CDR3 extends over 15 amino acids. CDR3 region: CASSLSGGIAYEQYF. CDR3 nucleotides: TGTGCCAGCAGCCTCTCTGGGGGGATAGCCTACGAGCAGTACTTC.

This clonotype has ten or more counts. The rearrangement links TRBV2 to TRBJ1-3, with TRBD1 matching 9 bases. The germline CDR1 and CDR2 sequences are SNHLY and FYNNEI. CDR3 length: 15 residues. J was trimmed by 1 base and V by 7 bases; bases with no gene match: 5. The CDR3 sequence: CASKEGTGSGNTIYF. CDR3 in DNA: TGTGCCAGCAAGGAGGGGACAGGGTCTGGAAACACCATATATTTT.

To note about this clonotype: A much larger clone differs from this one at a single base, so this may be a read error. This chain uses TRBV6-6 with TRBJ2-1, with D unresolved. This CDR3 contains 15 residues. Germline values: CDR1 MNHNY, CDR2 SVGAGI (reference sequence). CDR3 in DNA: TGTACCAGCAGTTACATCAGCTCCTCCTACAATGAGCAGTTCTTC. Protein sequence: CTSSYISSSYNEQFF.

Many counts were recorded for this clonotype. The rearrangement joins TRBV6-2 or TRBV6-3 to TRBJ1-1, with D perhaps matching TRBD1 (5 bases). CDR1 and CDR2 from the germline V gene are MNHEY and SVGEGT. Trimming cost V 2 bases and J 4 bases, with 14 bases left between them. There are 15 residues in the CDR3. CDR3 nucleotide sequence: TGTGCCAGCAGTTACGCCGACAGTATATTCACTGAAGCTTTCTTT. This gives the protein CASSYADSIFTEAFF.